The entry that follows covers one T cell receptor (beta chain) sequence. This sample was included in a study of blood T cell repertoires in COVID-19. Turning to the study itself: The origin of the acute and convalescent COVID-19 samples was the United States, Italy and Spain. The analysed material was cDNA or gDNA that came from T cells, B-cell-depleted T cells, or PBMCs.

CDR1 SGHDN and CDR2 FVKESK come from the germline V gene. This CDR3 is 13 amino acids long. V was clipped by 5 bases and J by 1 base, with 8 bases between them. In the source study's methods: Reference gene primers were amplified, and this amplification served to estimate nucleated cell counts. The table came from immunoSEQ multiplex PCR; TCRdb's copy has only in-frame clones and leaves some out. For V, J and clone size, that table is used; D and trimming come from the DNA. The data show 20,000 to 25,000 clones, about nine tenths seen once. The receptor comes from a human donor in a cohort sampled during active COVID-19. Sequencing was carried out using peripheral blood. The gene calls are TRBV14 and TRBJ1-1; no reliable D call. This CDR3 reads CASSTAGNTEAFF. In nucleotides, the CDR3 is TGTGCCAGCAGCACAGCGGGGAACACTGAAGCTTTCTTT.